Each of the 16 T cell receptor beta chains below was sequenced from the same sample in a study of cytomegalovirus exposure and HLA in healthy donors (dated 2017 in TCRdb). The method behind the library was the immunoSEQ multiplex PCR assay. A mixture of 60 forward primers for TCR Vbeta segments and 13 reverse primers for TCR Jbeta segments was used in the multiplex PCR. Held by TCRdb, this immuneACCESS table contains in-frame sequences only and omits some clones. Under half of the omission traces to an unresolved V gene where checked; the cause of the rest is unknown. Across this sample there are over 100,000 clones, with less than 85% seen only once. The ten largest account for less than 2% of the sample. Sequenced material: PBMCs. Receptor source: a man aged 40-49 years in good health and CMV-seronegative.

The sample holds a few counts of this clone. The rearrangement links TRBV9 to TRBJ1-2, with unresolved D. With 0 bases removed from V and 2 bases from J, the gap between germline ends came to 8 bases. Germline values: CDR1 SGDLS, CDR2 YYNGEE. The length of the CDR3 is 14 residues. The CDR3 coding sequence is TGTGCCAGCAGCGTAGGGTCGGGGAACTATGGCTACACCTTC. Protein product: CASSVGSGNYGYTF.

The CDR3 sequence is CASSQINTEAFF. The CDR3 region has the DNA TGCGCCAGCAGCCAAATAAACACTGAAGCTTTCTTT. This chain uses TRBV4-1 with TRBJ1-1, with D uncertain. Per the germline V gene, CDR1 is MGHRA and CDR2 is YSYEKL. With 2 bases removed from V and 2 bases from J, the gap between germline ends came to 3 bases. CDR3 length equals 12 residues.

The V call is TRBV7-8, the J call TRBJ2-5; no clear D gene. With the DNA end fitting TRBJ2-7 better, the J assignment may be wrong. CDR3 length: 11 residues. From germline, CDR1 is SGHVS and CDR2 FQNEAQ. The CDR3 DNA sequence: TGTGCCAGCAGCTCTGACTACGAGCAGTACTTC. Amino acid sequence: CASSSDYEQYF.

Concerning this clone itself: The identical CDR3 is also encoded by other nucleotide sequences in the sample. The chain combines TRBV5-1 with TRBJ1-1; D is uncertain. CDR3 length: 13 residues. Germline V lookup: CDR1 SGHRS, CDR2 YFSETQ. V gave up 0 bases and J gave up 3 bases, with 6 bases separating them. CDR3 sequence: CASSLDGDTEAFF. For the CDR3, the DNA is TGCGCCAGCAGCTTGGACGGGGACACTGAAGCTTTCTTT.

The V call is TRBV6-5, the J call TRBJ2-7; D call uncertain. Looked up from germline, CDR1 is MNHEY and CDR2 is SVGAGI. Trimming left V 0 bases short and J 1 base short, with 7 bases between. The CDR3 is made up of 14 amino acids. The CDR3 loop reads CASSYSLLSYEQYF. The CDR3 DNA sequence: TGTGCCAGCAGTTACTCATTGTTATCCTACGAGCAGTACTTC.

This sequence joins TRBV4-3 and TRBJ2-1; TRBD1 agrees at 9 bases. Germline V CDR1 and CDR2: LGHNA, YSLEER. Trimming at V came to 4 bases and at J to 9 bases, leaving 10 bases not matched to a gene. This CDR3 is built from 15 residues. The CDR3: CASSRSGTGKTEQFF. The CDR3 DNA reads as TGCGCCAGCAGCCGATCCGGGACAGGGAAAACTGAGCAGTTCTTC.

This chain uses TRBV19 with TRBJ1-4; TRBD1 agrees at 12 bases. Germline values: CDR1 LNHDA, CDR2 SQIVND (reference sequence). V dropped 5 bases and J dropped 0; count of bases not matched to a gene: 10. CDR3 length: 19 amino acids. As DNA, the CDR3 is TGTGCCAGTAGTCCCCGGGACAGGGGGCGTTGGGCAACTAATGAAAAACTGTTTTTT. It yields the protein CASSPRDRGRWATNEKLFF.

The chain is built from TRBV27 and TRBJ2-5, with 7 nucleotides matching TRBD1. The end of the DNA aligns better with TRBJ2-7, so the J call may be wrong. Germline loops: CDR1 MNHEY, CDR2 SMNVEV (reference sequence). The CDR3 extends over 13 amino acids. Written as DNA, the CDR3 is TGTGCCAGCAGTTCGGGACAGAACTACGAGCAGTACTTC. Its translation: CASSSGQNYEQYF.

The rearrangement uses TRBV29-1 and TRBJ2-3; D may be TRBD1 (6 bases). This CDR3 is built from 15 residues. V was clipped by 6 bases and J by 2 bases, with 18 bases between them. The germline gives CDR1 SQVTM, CDR2 ANQGSEA. The CDR3, as DNA: TGCAGCGTGCCACAGGGATTGTTCTACACAGATACGCAGTATTTT. Translation gives CSVPQGLFYTDTQYF.

The J gene is TRBJ1-2, the V gene TRBV10-3; the D gene is possibly TRBD1 (5 bases). Trimming took 6 bases from V and 2 from J, leaving 10 bases between them. This CDR3 region has 13 residues. CDR1 and CDR2 (germline): ENHRY, SYGVKD. CDR3 in DNA: TGTGCCATCAGACCGACAGAAAACTATGGCTACACCTTC. Residues: CAIRPTENYGYTF.

This chain connects TRBV19 to TRBJ2-5; D is unresolved. V lost 9 bases and J lost 1, with 9 bases in between. CDR3 size: 12 residues. Germline V gene sequence: CDR1 LNHDA, CDR2 SQIVND (reference sequence). The CDR3 DNA is TGTGCCAGCTCGACACGCCAAGAGACCCAGTACTTC. It encodes CASSTRQETQYF. The full variable domain, with the rest looked up from reference TRBV19 and TRBJ2-5, is DGGITQSPKYLFRKEGQNVTLSCEQNLNHDAMYWYRQDPGQGLRLIYYSQIVNDFQKGDIAEGYSVSREKKESFPLTVTSAQKNPTAFYLCASSTRQETQYFGPGTRLLVL.

This chain joins TRBV7-2 and TRBJ2-1; 13 bases fit TRBD2. The trim removed 2 bases at V and 9 bases at J, leaving 7 bases unmatched. The CDR3 runs 16 residues. Looked up from germline, CDR1 is SGHTA and CDR2 is FQGNSA. CDR3 sequence: CASSLTSGRAGGEQFF. In DNA, the CDR3 is TGTGCCAGCAGCTTAACTAGCGGGAGGGCCGGGGGTGAGCAGTTCTTC. The entire variable domain, with the rest obtained from reference TRBV7-2 and TRBJ2-1, is as follows: GAGVSQSPSNKVTEKGKDVELRCDPISGHTALYWYRQSLGQGLEFLIYFQGNSAPDKSGLPSDRFSAERTGGSVSTLTIQRTQQEDSAVYLCASSLTSGRAGGEQFFGPGTRLTVL.

The V call is TRBV10-1, the J call TRBJ1-1; perhaps TRBD1 as D (5 bases). Germline CDR1 reads WNHNN; CDR2 reads SYGVQD (reference sequence). Trimming removed 4 bases from V and 1 base from J, with 10 bases in between. The CDR3 extends over 14 amino acids. This CDR3 is CASSVEQENTEAFF. The CDR3 DNA is TGCGCCAGCAGTGTTGAACAGGAGAACACTGAAGCTTTCTTT.

The V gene is TRBV27, the J gene TRBJ2-1; D is perhaps TRBD2 (6 bases). Germline values: CDR1 MNHEY, CDR2 SMNVEV (reference sequence). The CDR3 runs to 15 residues. Trimming removed 3 bases from V and 7 bases from J, with 16 bases in between. The CDR3 coding sequence is TGTGCCAGCAGTTTCGCCGGGGAGGTAGGAAATGAGCAGTTCTTC. It is translated as CASSFAGEVGNEQFF.

This rearrangement joins TRBV9 to TRBJ1-1, with a weak D call TRBD1 (6 bases). Trimming cost V 0 bases and J 5 bases, with 20 bases left between them. Germline CDR1 and CDR2: SGDLS and YYNGEE. CDR3 length: 17 amino acids. This chain's CDR3 is CASSVAVSSGQGTEAFF. The CDR3 DNA reads as TGTGCCAGCAGCGTAGCCGTATCTTCCGGTCAGGGGACTGAAGCTTTCTTT.

A few counts support this clone. The CDR3 loop is CASSRTGLGGYTF. The DNA for the CDR3 is TGTGCCAGCAGCCGTACAGGGCTGGGGGGCTACACCTTC. V gene TRBV27 combines with J gene TRBJ1-2; D may be TRBD1 (6 bases). CDR1 is MNHEY, CDR2 SMNVEV, per germline (reference sequence). The CDR3 loop spans 13 amino acids. The V end was cut by 6 bases, the J end by 8 bases, with 16 bases between.